The 29 T cell receptor beta chains below come from one sample, sequenced in a study of blood T cell repertoires in COVID-19. Method: immunoSEQ multiplex PCR; TCRdb's copy keeps in-frame clones and lacks some. The repertoire holds a few hundred thousand clones, roughly 90% seen once, with around 10% in the top ten. The sequencing sample was made of PBMCs or T cells enriched from blood (not recorded which). The receptors derive from a man aged 18 to 29 with acute COVID-19.

The chain uses TRBV4-1 and TRBJ2-3, with 8 positions matching TRBD2. The ends lost 1 base at V and 7 bases at J; junction bases unmatched: 10. Germline-derived CDR1 and CDR2 are MGHRA and YSYEKL. This CDR3 spans 16 amino acids. The CDR3 protein is CASSQGSGSGVNTQYF. CDR3 nucleotides: TGCGCCAGCAGCCAAGGCAGCGGGAGTGGAGTAAATACGCAGTATTTT.

The chain uses TRBV7-2 and TRBJ2-7, with 7 bases lining up with TRBD2. CDR1 is SGHTA and CDR2 is FQGNSA in the germline V gene. The CDR3 contains 15 residues. V lost 1 base, J lost 3 bases, and 6 bases stayed unmatched. CDR3 region: CASSLDGGVNYEQYF. In nucleotides, the CDR3 is TGTGCCAGCAGCTTAGATGGGGGGGTGAACTACGAGCAGTACTTC. Together with reference TRBV7-2 and TRBJ2-7, the CDR3 gives the full variable domain: GAGVSQSPSNKVTEKGKDVELRCDPISGHTALYWYRQSLGQGLEFLIYFQGNSAPDKSGLPSDRFSAERTGGSVSTLTIQRTQQEDSAVYLCASSLDGGVNYEQYFGPGTRLTVT.

This chain links TRBV28 with TRBJ2-3; D possibly corresponds to TRBD1 (6 bases). Trimming took 8 bases from V and 2 from J, leaving 11 bases between them. This CDR3 contains 13 residues. Germline lookup yields CDR1 MDHEN and CDR2 SYDVKM. CDR3 DNA sequence: TGTGCCAGCTCAACAGGGAACACAGATACGCAGTATTTT. Amino acids: CASSTGNTDTQYF.

V and J are TRBV7-9 and TRBJ1-5; D possibly corresponds to TRBD1 (6 bases). Per the germline V gene, CDR1 is SEHNR and CDR2 is FQNEAQ (reference sequence). The CDR3 spans 15 residues. Trimming pared 5 bases from V and 5 bases from J, leaving 16 bases between. CDR3 nucleotide sequence: TGTGCCAGCAGCCAGACGCGAGGGGGGGATCAGCCCCAGCATTTT. Translation gives CASSQTRGGDQPQHF.

This clone was seen once. The J gene is TRBJ1-2, the V gene TRBV2, with 8 bases matching TRBD1. The J segment lost 7 bases and the V segment lost 1 base, leaving 5 bases of the junction unmatched. CDR1 and CDR2 from the germline V gene are SNHLY and FYNNEI. The CDR3 is made up of 14 amino acids. The CDR3 DNA sequence: TGTGCCAGCAGTGAAGTCCAGGGGGCGGGTGGCTACACCTTC. Translation gives CASSEVQGAGGYTF.

The chain links TRBV29-1 to TRBJ2-3; 7 positions match TRBD2. The V segment lost 8 bases and the J segment 0 bases; nucleotides outside the gene matches: 8. This CDR3 has 14 residues. The germline V gene has CDR1 SQVTM and CDR2 ANQGSEA. DNA of the CDR3: TGCAGCCATAAACTAGCGTTCAGCACAGATACGCAGTATTTT. Protein: CSHKLAFSTDTQYF.

This clone was picked up one time. The rearrangement uses TRBV30 and TRBJ2-7; TRBD1 is a possible D gene (6 bases). The CDR3 loop spans 14 amino acids. The germline CDR1 and CDR2 sequences are GTSNPN and SVGIG (reference sequence). V dropped 5 bases and J dropped 7 bases, with 21 bases sitting between them. The DNA for the CDR3 is TGTGCCTGGGGAGACCCGGGGTTCGGACAGGAGCAGTACTTC. Amino acids: CAWGDPGFGQEQYF.

V is TRBV9 and J is TRBJ1-1, with D unclear. Germline assignment: CDR1 SGDLS and CDR2 YYNGEE. With 0 bases removed from V and 1 base from J, the gap between germline ends came to 7 bases. The CDR3 length is 14 residues. The CDR3 sequence: CASSVDFRNTEAFF. In nucleotides, the CDR3 is TGTGCCAGCAGCGTAGATTTTAGGAACACTGAAGCTTTCTTT.

V gene TRBV7-9 combines with J gene TRBJ2-1; D uncertain. CDR1 is SEHNR and CDR2 is FQNEAQ in the germline V gene (reference sequence). Trimming stripped 2 bases from V and 3 bases from J, with 14 bases between. The CDR3 runs to 16 residues. CDR3 protein: CASSLSAAGSYNEQFF. The DNA for the CDR3 is TGTGCCAGCAGCTTATCCGCGGCTGGCAGCTACAATGAGCAGTTCTTC.

This clone was detected only once. CDR3 coding DNA: TGTGCCAGCAGTGACTCGACAGGGTTAACCTACAATGAGCAGTTCTTC. Its protein product is CASSDSTGLTYNEQFF. This rearrangement joins TRBV6-4 to TRBJ2-1, with 7 positions matching TRBD1. Germline CDR1 MRHNA, CDR2 SNTAGT. The CDR3 runs to 16 residues. V lost 0 bases to trimming and J lost 2 bases; unmatched junction nucleotides: 4.

The chain couples TRBV7-9 to TRBJ2-7, with D uncertain. Trimming pared 3 bases from V and 0 bases from J, leaving 6 bases between. This CDR3 spans 13 amino acids. Germline assignment: CDR1 SEHNR and CDR2 FQNEAQ (reference sequence). CDR3 loop: CASSLENSYEQYF. DNA of the CDR3: TGTGCCAGCAGCTTGGAGAACTCCTACGAGCAGTACTTC.

The chain couples TRBV29-1 to TRBJ2-7; D gene unclear. V was clipped by 0 bases and J by 7 bases, with 19 bases between them. This CDR3 is built from 15 residues. Germline values: CDR1 SQVTM, CDR2 ANQGSEA. CDR3 in DNA: TGCAGCGTTGAAGATTGGGCACGTGGGCTTCAGGAGCAGTACTTC. Its protein is CSVEDWARGLQEQYF.

The chain couples TRBV4-1 to TRBJ2-2, with a tentative D call TRBD1 (6 bases). This CDR3 comprises 17 residues. Trimming cost V 0 bases and J 6 bases, with 17 bases left between them. The germline CDR1 and CDR2 sequences are MGHRA and YSYEKL. CDR3 residues: CASSQEVGHWASGELFF. The CDR3 coding sequence is TGCGCCAGCAGCCAAGAGGTGGGACACTGGGCATCCGGGGAGCTGTTTTTT.

The chain combines TRBV4-1 with TRBJ1-1; D might be TRBD1 (5 bases). V dropped 3 bases and J dropped 2 bases, with 13 bases sitting between them. Germline CDR1 is MGHRA and CDR2 is YSYEKL. This CDR3 contains 15 residues. CDR3 in amino acids: CASSHFQGSNTEAFF. CDR3 DNA sequence: TGCGCCAGCAGCCACTTTCAGGGATCAAACACTGAAGCTTTCTTT.

V usage is TRBV7-6 and J usage is TRBJ2-3; D uncertain. The germline gives CDR1 SGHVS, CDR2 FNYEAQ. The CDR3 is made up of 14 amino acids. Trimming took off 5 bases at V and 5 bases at J, with 14 bases between the two ends. The CDR3 sequence: CASSPSSGRDTQYF. CDR3 nucleotides: TGTGCCAGCAGCCCCTCTTCTGGTAGAGATACGCAGTATTTT.

The genes are TRBV28 and TRBJ1-1; weak D call: TRBD1 (6 bases). Trimming pared 4 bases from V and 1 base from J, leaving 10 bases between. The germline V gene has CDR1 MDHEN and CDR2 SYDVKM. The CDR3 loop spans 14 amino acids. The CDR3 DNA reads as TGTGCCAGCAGTTCCAGGGGTTGGAACACTGAAGCTTTCTTT. Translated: CASSSRGWNTEAFF. Full variable domain (rest looked up from reference TRBV28 and TRBJ1-1): DVKVTQSSRYLVKRTGEKVFLECVQDMDHENMFWYRQDPGLGLRLIYFSYDVKMKEKGDIPEGYSVSREKKERFSLILESASTNQTSMYLCASSSRGWNTEAFFGQGTRLTVV.

The V and J genes are TRBV28 and TRBJ1-1; 8 bases line up with TRBD1. The germline V gene has CDR1 MDHEN and CDR2 SYDVKM. The V segment lost 3 bases and the J segment 3 bases; nucleotides outside the gene matches: 3. This CDR3 has 14 residues. CDR3 DNA: TGTGCCAGCAGTTTTGGGGACAGGTACACTGAAGCTTTCTTT. Its protein is CASSFGDRYTEAFF. The full variable domain, rest sourced from reference TRBV28 and TRBJ1-1, is DVKVTQSSRYLVKRTGEKVFLECVQDMDHENMFWYRQDPGLGLRLIYFSYDVKMKEKGDIPEGYSVSREKKERFSLILESASTNQTSMYLCASSFGDRYTEAFFGQGTRLTVV.

V usage is TRBV5-1 and J usage is TRBJ1-4; TRBD1 matches at 9 bases. The CDR3 has 17 amino acids. Per germline, CDR1 SGHRS and CDR2 YFSETQ. J gave up 8 bases and V 4 bases, and 15 bases lay outside the gene matches. This CDR3 reads CASSGGQGRPLEEKLFF. CDR3 nucleotides: TGCGCCAGCAGCGGCGGACAGGGGAGGCCTCTTGAAGAAAAACTGTTTTTT.

The rearrangement joins TRBV5-1 to TRBJ2-7, with 8 bases identical to TRBD1. Germline CDR1 and CDR2: SGHRS and YFSETQ. This CDR3 comprises 14 residues. V shed 4 bases and J 3 bases; nucleotides not matched to a gene: 6. The DNA of the CDR3 is TGCGCCAGCAGCGCACAGGGGGGAGACTACGAGCAGTACTTC. Encoded protein: CASSAQGGDYEQYF.

This clone was observed a single time. This chain joins TRBV5-1 and TRBJ1-2, with a tentative D call TRBD1 (5 bases). Looked up from germline, CDR1 is SGHRS and CDR2 is YFSETQ. V lost 8 bases, J lost 2 bases, and 13 bases lay in between. The CDR3 runs to 13 residues. The CDR3 region has the DNA TGCGCCAGTTCAATACAGGAAAACTATGGCTACACCTTC. This translates into CASSIQENYGYTF.

This chain joins TRBV19 and TRBJ1-2; 10 bases agree with TRBD1. V lost 10 bases and J lost 8; bases outside the gene matches: 16. The CDR3 has 15 amino acids. The V gene's germline CDR1 is LNHDA and CDR2 SQIVND (reference sequence). CDR3 sequence reads: CATTDRGASPGGYTF. The CDR3 DNA sequence: TGTGCCACTACGGACAGGGGGGCCTCTCCTGGGGGCTACACCTTC.

The genes are TRBV24-1 and TRBJ1-2, with D perhaps TRBD1 (6 bases). Trimming shortened V by 10 bases and J by 4 bases, and 21 bases separated the two germline ends. Per germline, CDR1 KGHDR and CDR2 SFDVKD. The length of the CDR3 is 15 residues. CDR3: CATVPRGGVGYGYTF. For the CDR3, the DNA is TGTGCCACGGTTCCCCGGGGGGGCGTCGGCTATGGCTACACCTTC.

The chain links TRBV4-1 to TRBJ1-5, with TRBD1 matching 8 bases. The germline V gene encodes CDR1 MGHRA and CDR2 YSYEKL. Trimming took 3 bases from V and 6 from J; bases not matched to a gene: 4. The CDR3 length is 14 residues. The CDR3 loop reads CASSQGQGAQPQHF. Here the CDR3 DNA reads TGCGCCAGCAGCCAGGGTCAGGGGGCTCAGCCCCAGCATTTT.

V is TRBV19 and J is TRBJ2-7, with TRBD2 identical over 11 bases. Trimming at V came to 5 bases and at J to 6 bases, leaving 3 bases not matched to a gene. The length of the CDR3 is 13 residues. Germline values: CDR1 LNHDA, CDR2 SQIVND (reference sequence). The CDR3 DNA sequence: TGTGCCAGTAGTCCGGGACTAGCGGCCGAGCAGTACTTC. This gives the protein CASSPGLAAEQYF.

DNA of the CDR3: TGTGCCAGCAGTTCCTTCCTCCGCTACGAGCAGTACTTC. Protein sequence: CASSSFLRYEQYF. This chain connects TRBV28 to TRBJ2-7; D gene unclear. This CDR3 is 13 amino acids long. Germline-derived CDR1 and CDR2 are MDHEN and SYDVKM. V dropped 4 bases and J dropped 3 bases, with 10 bases sitting between them.

This clone occurred once. The V gene is TRBV7-9, the J gene TRBJ2-5; 10 nucleotides line up with TRBD2. CDR3 length: 15 amino acids. Germline CDR1 and CDR2: SEHNR and FQNEAQ (reference sequence). With V trimmed by 5 bases and J by 1 base, 4 bases remained unmatched. Here the CDR3 reads CASSTGLAAQETQYF. The CDR3 DNA is TGTGCCAGCAGCACCGGACTAGCGGCCCAAGAGACCCAGTACTTC.

The chain has TRBV25-1 and TRBJ1-2, with no clear D. V lost 3 bases to trimming and J lost 0 bases, with 11 bases between them. Germline V gene sequence: CDR1 MGHDK, CDR2 SYGVNS. This CDR3 contains 15 residues. CDR3 DNA sequence: TGTGCCAGCAGTGACGGAGGCTTAGCTAACTATGGCTACACCTTC. Translating it yields CASSDGGLANYGYTF.

The chain recombines TRBV6-5 with TRBJ2-6; 7 bases are shared with TRBD1. Germline CDR1 reads MNHEY; CDR2 reads SVGAGI. J was trimmed by 2 bases and V by 6 bases; bases with no gene match: 4. The CDR3 is 15 residues long. CDR3 nucleotide sequence: TGTGCCAGCAGGACAGGGTTGGCTGGGGCCAACGTCCTGACTTTC. Translation gives CASRTGLAGANVLTF.

The chain has TRBV2 and TRBJ2-3; 10 positions agree with TRBD2. There are 15 residues in the CDR3. In germline, CDR1 is SNHLY, CDR2 FYNNEI. V shed 6 bases, J shed 1 base, and the junction held 4 bases outside the gene matches. The CDR3 sequence: CASRRTSGRTDTQYF. The DNA for the CDR3 is TGTGCCAGCAGGCGGACTAGCGGACGCACAGATACGCAGTATTTT.